This record looks at one T cell receptor beta chain sequence and its context. The target antigen is unknown. Found in a library prepared for alpha chains, this beta chain is an off-target read, and its abundance has little meaning. This CDR3 spans 13 amino acids. The J segment lost 10 bases and the V segment lost 3 bases, leaving 8 bases of the junction unmatched. From germline, CDR1 is DFQATT and CDR2 SNEGSKA (reference sequence). Time point defined: sample taken at primary tumor resection. Without sorting, whole RNA was sequenced from tumor, nontumor lung or frozen PBMC. MiXCR was run by TCRdb on the 5' RACE reads, yielding one entry per CDR3 protein. The table shows some 91 distinct CDR3 sequences, with roughly 28% occurring only once. The source of the sample is a study of spatial heterogeneity in lung cancer. Study results and caveats: How many expanded intratumoral alpha and beta TCRs were present tracked the tumor mutation count, which was a count of nonsynonymous mutations.

Sequencing used lung tumor tissue, obtained at surgery. The clonotype originates from a male donor with early-stage non-small cell lung cancer. This chain uses TRBV20-1 with TRBJ2-1; TRBD1 matches 8 bases. For the CDR3, the DNA is TGCAGTGCTAGGACGACAGGGGCTGGGGAGCAGTTCTTC. This encodes CSARTTGAGEQFF.